The sequence of this TCR beta chain was determined in a study of OX40 agonist ivuxolimab in advanced cancers. V lost 6 bases to trimming and J lost 5 bases; unmatched junction nucleotides: 5. Germline CDR1 SGDLS, CDR2 YYNGEE. CDR3 size: 14 residues. TCRdb's copy holds only in-frame clones and misses some; the assay was immunoSEQ multiplex PCR. The table has tens of thousands of clones, roughly 93% seen once; the top ten hold around 0.3%. The sample in question was CD4+ or CD8+ T cells sorted from blood, obtained in a trial of the OX40 agonist ivuxolimab. The genes are TRBV9 and TRBJ2-4; 10 nucleotides match TRBD1. The sequence was obtained from an adult with an advanced solid tumor such as melanoma, head and neck, liver or kidney cancer. This chain's CDR3 is CASTRGQGENIQYF. DNA of the CDR3: TGTGCCAGCACCCGAGGACAGGGGGAAAACATTCAGTACTTC. Filled out from reference TRBV9 and TRBJ2-4, the complete variable domain reads DSGVTQTPKHLITATGQRVTLRCSPRSGDLSVYWYQQSLDQGLQFLIQYYNGEERAKGNILERFSAQQFPDLHSELNLSSLELGDSALYFCASTRGQGENIQYFGAGTRLSVL.